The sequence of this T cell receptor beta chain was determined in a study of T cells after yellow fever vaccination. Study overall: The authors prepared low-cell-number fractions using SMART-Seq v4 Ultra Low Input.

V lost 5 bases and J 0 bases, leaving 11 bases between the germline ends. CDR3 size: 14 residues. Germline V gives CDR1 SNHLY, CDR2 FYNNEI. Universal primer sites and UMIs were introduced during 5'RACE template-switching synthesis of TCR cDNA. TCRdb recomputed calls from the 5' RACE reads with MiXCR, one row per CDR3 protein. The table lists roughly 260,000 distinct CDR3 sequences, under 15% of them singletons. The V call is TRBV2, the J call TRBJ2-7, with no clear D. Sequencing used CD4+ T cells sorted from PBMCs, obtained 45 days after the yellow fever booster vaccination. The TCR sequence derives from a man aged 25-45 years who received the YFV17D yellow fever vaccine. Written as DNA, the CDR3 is TGTGCCAGCAGTTTAGACACGTTCTCCTACGAGCAGTACTTC. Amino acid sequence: CASSLDTFSYEQYF. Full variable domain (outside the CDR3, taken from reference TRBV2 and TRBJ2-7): EPEVTQTPSHQVTQMGQEVILRCVPISNHLYFYWYRQILGQKVEFLVSFYNNEISEKSEIFDDQFSVERPDGSNFTLKIRSTKLEDSAMYFCASSLDTFSYEQYFGPGTRLTVT.